This TCR beta chain is drawn from a study of shared clonotypes between healthy human individuals. Whole-study results and caveats: Since donors were few, the genetic and exposure-history diversity represented was limited.

About this clone itself: The antigen is not known. The same CDR3 also results from other DNA sequences found in this sample.

CDR1 is SGHRS and CDR2 is YFSETQ in the germline V gene. The CDR3 contains 14 residues. Trimming cost V 4 bases and J 5 bases; bases outside gene matches: 5. It was about 210 ng DNA, around 32,000 T cell genomes, that sorted-subset replicate PCRs used. The repertoire was sequenced with immunoSEQ multiplex PCR; TCRdb's copy has only in-frame clones and lacks some. The sample carries 2 million to 2.5 million clones, 80% to 95% recorded once. The chain has TRBV5-1 and TRBJ2-5, with 10 bases aligning to TRBD1. Material for sequencing was naive CD4+ T cells from PBMCs. As for subset: CD45RA+ positively selected. This TCR was sampled from a man aged 18 to 29 in good health. Some clones in this sample may be carry-over from other donors' samples. The CDR3 coding sequence is TGCGCCAGCAGCGTGACAGGGGGCAGGGAGACCCAGTACTTC. This translates into CASSVTGGRETQYF. Drawing the rest from reference TRBV5-1 and TRBJ2-5, the complete variable domain is KAGVTQTPRYLIKTRGQQVTLSCSPISGHRSVSWYQQTPGQGLQFLFEYFSETQRNKGNFPGRFSGRQFSNSRSEMNVSTLELGDSALYLCASSVTGGRETQYFGPGTRLLVL.